Sequencing of this T cell receptor (beta chain) was carried out in a study of T-cell reconstitution after alpha-beta-depleted transplantation in children. The CDR3 length is 14 residues. After removal of 6 bases from V and 3 bases from J, the junction contained 6 bases not matched to a gene. Germline values: CDR1 SGHRS, CDR2 YFSETQ. For TCRbeta, the library was prepared with unique molecular identifiers. TCRdb re-called the PCR reads with MiXCR, one entry per CDR3 protein. The sample has 230,000 or so distinct CDR3 sequences, about 11% seen once. In its sample, this clonotype was seen a few times. Sequenced material: PBMCs from the stem cell graft donor, taken from the stem cell graft. This TCR was sampled from a human donor who donated a stem cell graft to a child with acute lymphoblastic leukemia. The chain uses TRBV5-1 and TRBJ2-7, with 10 bases fitting TRBD2. The CDR3 DNA sequence: TGCGCCAGCACTCGGACTAGCGGTTTCTACGAGCAGTACTTC. Amino acid sequence: CASTRTSGFYEQYF. The variable domain in full, with the rest retrieved from reference TRBV5-1 and TRBJ2-7, is KAGVTQTPRYLIKTRGQQVTLSCSPISGHRSVSWYQQTPGQGLQFLFEYFSETQRNKGNFPGRFSGRQFSNSRSEMNVSTLELGDSALYLCASTRTSGFYEQYFGPGTRLTVT.